This T cell receptor beta chain is drawn from a study of T cells in Graves' hyperthyroidism and ophthalmopathy. The overall study: Prior to any treatment, at the point of initial diagnosis, peripheral blood was collected. Study-wide findings and caveats: Ophthalmopathy cases were set apart from stable hyperthyroidism by a 13 V-J model.

The CDR3 sequence is 17 residues long. Germline values: CDR1 SGHDT, CDR2 YYEEEE. V lost 2 bases, J lost 7 bases, and 15 bases stayed unmatched. RNA transcripts yielded amplified TCR beta CDR3 regions. The HTBI primer set drove a first-round RT-PCR of the TCR CDR3. In TCRdb, the multiplex PCR reads were re-called with MiXCR into one record per CDR3 protein. Of under 200,000 distinct CDR3 sequences detected, just under 9.5% appear once; the ten largest clones hold more than 20%. The PBMCs studied were ones that came from 10 ml fresh peripheral blood. This clonotype was seen only a few times. What it recognizes is unknown.

The TCR originated in a woman between 18 and 29 years old with Graves' hyperthyroidism that later progressed to Graves' ophthalmopathy. Sequencing input: blood. The chain recombines TRBV5-6 with TRBJ2-1, with TRBD2 matching 7 bases. CDR3 bases: TGTGCCAGCAGCTTATATCCCGGGAGGATTGGGGTGAATGAGCAGTTCTTC. As protein: CASSLYPGRIGVNEQFF.